The 10 T cell receptor beta chains below all came from one sample that was sequenced in a study of monozygotic twins with cystic fibrosis. The method was immunoSEQ multiplex PCR; TCRdb's version includes in-frame clones alone and lacks a portion of them. The data hold 25,000 to 30,000 clones, with around four fifths observed a single time. The sample comprised blood. Every receptor here comes from a girl aged 2 to 9 with cystic fibrosis.

The J gene is TRBJ2-3, the V gene TRBV9, with no clear D. Germline V gene sequence: CDR1 SGDLS, CDR2 YYNGEE. Between the trimmed V and J ends, which lost 0 bases and 5 bases, there was a span of 7 bases. The CDR3 loop spans 13 amino acids. CDR3 region: CASSVDYGDTQYF. In DNA, the CDR3 is TGTGCCAGCAGCGTAGACTACGGAGATACGCAGTATTTT.

This sequence joins TRBV10-3 and TRBJ2-7; 8 positions match TRBD1. The CDR3 totals 14 residues. The J segment lost 2 bases and the V segment lost 5 bases, leaving 5 bases of the junction unmatched. Per germline, CDR1 ENHRY and CDR2 SYGVKD. The CDR3 loop is CAISRTGQAYEQYF. CDR3 sequence (DNA): TGTGCCATCAGTAGGACGGGACAGGCCTACGAGCAGTACTTC.

This clone turned up a few times. This chain links TRBV19 with TRBJ1-5; D might be TRBD1 (5 bases). The V end was cut by 7 bases, the J end by 5 bases, with 12 bases between. CDR1 LNHDA and CDR2 SQIVND come from the germline V gene (reference sequence). The CDR3 sequence is 13 residues long. The CDR3 loop is CASTRESYQPQHF. CDR3 coding DNA: TGTGCCAGTACCAGGGAATCGTATCAGCCCCAGCATTTT.

The chain employs TRBV4-1 and TRBJ2-5; unclear D gene. Looked up from germline, CDR1 is MGHRA and CDR2 is YSYEKL. The length of the CDR3 is 15 residues. V was shortened by 0 bases and J by 2 bases, with 10 bases between the two germline ends. CDR3 region: CASSQDPGEQETQYF. Here the CDR3 DNA reads TGCGCCAGCAGCCAAGATCCCGGAGAACAAGAGACCCAGTACTTC.

The chain is built from TRBV27 and TRBJ1-5; no definite D call. Germline assignment: CDR1 MNHEY and CDR2 SMNVEV (reference sequence). Trimming left V 3 bases short and J 0 bases short, with 6 bases between. The CDR3 contains 14 residues. The CDR3 protein is CASSFGYSNQPQHF. The CDR3 DNA sequence: TGTGCCAGCAGTTTCGGGTATAGCAATCAGCCCCAGCATTTT.

A single count supports this clone. The chain joins TRBV27 to TRBJ1-1; TRBD1 might be the D (5 bases). Germline assignment: CDR1 MNHEY and CDR2 SMNVEV (reference sequence). This CDR3 region has 15 residues. V lost 6 bases and J 4 bases, leaving 18 bases between the germline ends. The CDR3 here is CASSAIGAGGTEAFF. The CDR3 DNA reads as TGTGCCAGCAGCGCGATCGGGGCTGGGGGCACTGAAGCTTTCTTT.

The chain uses TRBV19 and TRBJ1-3; D is ambiguous. V was clipped by 3 bases and J by 0 bases, with 12 bases between them. The CDR3 has 16 residues. Germline V lookup: CDR1 LNHDA, CDR2 SQIVND (reference sequence). The chain's CDR3 is CASSMTRSASGNTIYF. CDR3 DNA sequence: TGTGCCAGTAGTATGACTCGGTCTGCCTCTGGAAACACCATATATTTT.

The chain is built from TRBV5-1 and TRBJ2-2; 10 bases agree with TRBD1. Trimming cost V 0 bases and J 6 bases; bases outside gene matches: 8. The CDR3 loop spans 17 amino acids. The germline CDR1 and CDR2 sequences are SGHRS and YFSETQ. The CDR3 bases are TGCGCCAGCAGCTTGGTCGGTCCGGGACAGGGGTCCGGGGAGCTGTTTTTT. Its translation is CASSLVGPGQGSGELFF.

The chain joins TRBV10-3 to TRBJ2-5, with 7 bases identical to TRBD2. V lost 2 bases and J lost 5; bases outside the gene matches: 8. Germline V CDR1 and CDR2: ENHRY, SYGVKD. This CDR3 is built from 15 residues. CDR3 protein: CAISEGGGRSETQYF. The CDR3 region has the DNA TGTGCCATCAGTGAGGGGGGAGGGCGGTCTGAGACCCAGTACTTC.

The V and J genes are TRBV14 and TRBJ2-7; D gene ambiguous. V was shortened by 2 bases and J by 2 bases, with 10 bases between the two germline ends. Per germline, CDR1 SGHDN and CDR2 FVKESK. The CDR3 extends over 14 amino acids. The CDR3 protein is CASSQTVFPYEQYF. In nucleotides, the CDR3 is TGTGCCAGCAGCCAAACCGTCTTTCCCTACGAGCAGTACTTC.